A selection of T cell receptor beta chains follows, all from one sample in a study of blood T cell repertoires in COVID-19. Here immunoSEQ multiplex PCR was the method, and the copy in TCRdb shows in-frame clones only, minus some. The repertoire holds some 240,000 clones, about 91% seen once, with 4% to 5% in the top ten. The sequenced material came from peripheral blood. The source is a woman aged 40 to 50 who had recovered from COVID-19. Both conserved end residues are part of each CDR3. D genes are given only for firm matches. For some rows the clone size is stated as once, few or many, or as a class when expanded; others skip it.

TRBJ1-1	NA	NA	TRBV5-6	CASSLTQGGAEAFF	TGTGCCAGCAGCTTGACACAGGGTGGAGCTGAAGCTTTCTTT
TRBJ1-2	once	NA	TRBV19	CASRHRALYGYTF	TGTGCCAGTAGACACAGGGCCCTCTATGGCTACACCTTC
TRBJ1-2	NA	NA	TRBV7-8	CASSLDIVGYTF	TGTGCCAGCAGCTTAGATATTGTGGGCTACACCTTC
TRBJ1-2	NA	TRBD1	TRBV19	CATRTGTGDGYTF	TGTGCCACACGTACCGGGACAGGGGATGGCTACACCTTC
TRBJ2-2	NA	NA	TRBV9	CASSVGGGTFTGELFF	TGTGCCAGCAGCGTAGGTGGGGGGACGTTCACCGGGGAGCTGTTTTTT
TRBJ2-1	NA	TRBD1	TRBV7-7	CASSLLGGLADEQFF	TGTGCCAGCAGCTTATTAGGGGGCCTCGCCGATGAGCAGTTCTTC
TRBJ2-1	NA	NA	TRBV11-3	CASSSTSSRGLDEQFF	TGTGCCAGCAGCTCCACCTCGAGTCGCGGTTTGGATGAGCAGTTCTTC
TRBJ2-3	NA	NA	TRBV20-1	CSARRPGTQYF	TGCAGTGCTAGGCGCCCAGGTACGCAGTATTTT
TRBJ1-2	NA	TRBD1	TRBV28	CASSFRAIQGAVPF	TGTGCCAGCAGTTTCCGGGCCATACAGGGGGCAGTCCCGTTC
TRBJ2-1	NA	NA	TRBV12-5	CASSGGQLGEQFF	TGTGCTAGCTCGGGTGGCCAGCTGGGTGAGCAGTTCTTC
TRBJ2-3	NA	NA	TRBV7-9	CASTRLTDTDTQYF	TGTGCCAGCACCCGACTCACGGACACAGATACGCAGTATTTT
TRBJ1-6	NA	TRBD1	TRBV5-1	CASSPGTGDSPLHF	TGCGCCAGCAGCCCGGGGACAGGGGATTCACCCCTCCACTTT
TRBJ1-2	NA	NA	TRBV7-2	CASSPRTSGDTRYGYTF	TGTGCCAGCAGCCCACGCACATCAGGGGACACCCGCTATGGCTACACCTTC
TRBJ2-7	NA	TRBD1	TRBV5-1	CASSLADGTGTYEQYF	TGCGCCAGCAGCTTGGCCGACGGGACAGGGACCTACGAGCAGTACTTC
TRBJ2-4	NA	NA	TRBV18	CASSPVVGTENIQYF	TGTGCCAGCTCACCTGTTGTGGGCACCGAAAACATTCAGTACTTC
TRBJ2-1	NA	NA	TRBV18	CASSPIEQAGEQFF	TGTGCCAGCTCACCAATAGAGCAGGCGGGTGAGCAGTTCTTC
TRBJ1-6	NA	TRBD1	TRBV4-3	CASSPGQRGNSPLHF	TGCGCCAGCAGCCCGGGACAGAGAGGGAATTCACCCCTCCACTTT
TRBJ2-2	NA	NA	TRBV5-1	CASSLVATNTGELFF	TGCGCCAGCAGCTTGGTAGCAACGAACACCGGGGAGCTGTTTTTT
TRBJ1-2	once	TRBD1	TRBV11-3	CASSLGQGVSGYTF	TGTGCCAGCAGCTTAGGGCAGGGGGTAAGCGGCTACACCTTC
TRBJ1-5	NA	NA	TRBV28	CATYTLGGVGNQPQHF	TGTGCCACCTATACCCTGGGGGGGGTTGGCAATCAGCCCCAGCATTTT
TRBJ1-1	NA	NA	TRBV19	CASSTVRTATNTEAFF	TGTGCCAGTAGTACCGTAAGGACAGCAACTAACACTGAAGCTTTCTTT
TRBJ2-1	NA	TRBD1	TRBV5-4	CASSRDRPSYNEQFF	TGTGCCAGCAGCCGGGACAGGCCATCCTACAATGAGCAGTTCTTC
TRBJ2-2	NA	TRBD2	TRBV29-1	CDTAGGPRTGELFF	TGTGACACGGCGGGAGGGCCTCGAACCGGGGAGCTGTTTTTT
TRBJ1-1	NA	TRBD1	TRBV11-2	CASSLGMGQGKREAFF	TGTGCCAGCAGCCTCGGTATGGGACAGGGAAAACGGGAAGCTTTCTTT
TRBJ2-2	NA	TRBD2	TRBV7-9	CASSLRASGNAVTGELFF	TGTGCCAGCAGCTTACGGGCTAGCGGGAATGCGGTCACCGGGGAGCTGTTTTTT
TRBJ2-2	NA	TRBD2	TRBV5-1	CASSLDLAGENTGELFF	TGCGCCAGCAGCTTGGATCTAGCGGGAGAAAACACCGGGGAGCTGTTTTTT
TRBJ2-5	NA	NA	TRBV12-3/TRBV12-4	CASSFVQEETQYF	TGTGCCAGCAGTTTTGTACAGGAGGAGACCCAGTACTTC
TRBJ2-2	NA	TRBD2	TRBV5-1	CASSLVGGGATGELFF	TGCGCCAGCAGCTTGGTTGGCGGGGGGGCGACCGGGGAGCTGTTTTTT
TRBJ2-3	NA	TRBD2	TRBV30	CAWRGTSRSTDTQYF	TGTGCCTGGAGGGGGACTAGCAGAAGCACAGATACGCAGTATTTT
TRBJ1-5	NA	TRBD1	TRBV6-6	CASSLDRGGPHQPQHF	TGTGCCAGCAGCCTGGACAGGGGGGGCCCTCATCAGCCCCAGCATTTT
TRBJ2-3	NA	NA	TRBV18	CASSPLGPNTDTQYF	TGTGCCAGCTCACCACTGGGCCCTAACACAGATACGCAGTATTTT
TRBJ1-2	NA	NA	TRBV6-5	CASSYSRGNYGYTF	TGTGCCAGCAGTTACTCGCGGGGGAACTATGGCTACACCTTC
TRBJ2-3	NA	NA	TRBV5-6	CASREGGLTDTQYF	TGTGCCAGCAGAGAAGGAGGGCTCACAGATACGCAGTATTTT
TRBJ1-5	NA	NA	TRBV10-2	CASSEGQGNQPQHF	TGCGCCAGCAGTGAGGGGCAGGGCAATCAGCCCCAGCATTTT
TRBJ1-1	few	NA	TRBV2	CASSEGGRATEAFF	TGTGCCAGCAGTGAGGGGGGGAGGGCCACTGAAGCTTTCTTT
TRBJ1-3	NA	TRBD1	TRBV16	CASSADRNSGNTIYF	TGTGCCAGCAGCGCGGACAGGAACTCTGGAAACACCATATATTTT
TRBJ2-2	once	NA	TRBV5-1	CASSLTAGNTGELFF	TGCGCCAGCAGCTTAACGGCAGGAAACACCGGGGAGCTGTTTTTT
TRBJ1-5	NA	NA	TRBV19	CASSRRDQPQHF	TGTGCCAGTAGTAGACGGGATCAGCCCCAGCATTTT
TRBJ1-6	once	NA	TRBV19	CASSIQAGSPLHF	TGTGCCAGTAGTATCCAGGCCGGTTCACCCCTCCACTTT
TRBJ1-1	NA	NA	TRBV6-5	CAVSEAGAFF	TGTGCCGTTTCGGAGGCTGGGGCTTTCTTT
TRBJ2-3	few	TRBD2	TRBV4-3	CASSLAGGPTDTQYF	TGCGCCAGCAGCCTCGCGGGGGGGCCCACAGATACGCAGTATTTT
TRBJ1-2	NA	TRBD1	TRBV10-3	CAISSGTAINGYTF	TGTGCCATCAGTTCCGGGACAGCCATCAATGGCTACACCTTC
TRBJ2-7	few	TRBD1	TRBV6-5	CASSRQSRGSDEQYF	TGTGCCAGCAGTCGGCAAAGCAGGGGGTCGGACGAGCAGTACTTC
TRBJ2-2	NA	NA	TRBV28	CASSLHTSNTGELFF	TGTGCCAGCAGTTTACACACATCGAACACCGGGGAGCTGTTTTTT
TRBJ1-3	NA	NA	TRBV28	CASSFPGSGNTIYF	TGTGCCAGCAGTTTTCCAGGGTCTGGAAACACCATATATTTT
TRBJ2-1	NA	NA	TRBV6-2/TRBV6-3	CASSYFPDNEQFF	TGTGCCAGCAGTTATTTTCCGGACAATGAGCAGTTCTTC
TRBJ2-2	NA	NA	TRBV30	CAYTTGELFF	TGTGCCTACACGACCGGGGAGCTGTTTTTT
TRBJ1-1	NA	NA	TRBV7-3	CASSLNSPGANTEAFF	TGTGCCAGCAGCTTAAATAGTCCAGGGGCGAACACTGAAGCTTTCTTT
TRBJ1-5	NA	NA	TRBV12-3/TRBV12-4	CASSRTEGPQHF	TGTGCCAGCAGTAGGACAGAGGGGCCCCAGCATTTT
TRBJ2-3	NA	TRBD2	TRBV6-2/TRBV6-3	CASSYRGLAGVTDTQYF	TGTGCCAGCAGTTACCGAGGACTAGCGGGAGTGACAGATACGCAGTATTTT
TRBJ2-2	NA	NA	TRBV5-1	CASSFQGTGELFF	TGCGCCAGCAGCTTTCAGGGCACCGGGGAGCTGTTTTTT
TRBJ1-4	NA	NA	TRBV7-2	CASSFLRANEKLFF	TGTGCCAGCAGCTTTTTGCGGGCTAATGAAAAACTGTTTTTT